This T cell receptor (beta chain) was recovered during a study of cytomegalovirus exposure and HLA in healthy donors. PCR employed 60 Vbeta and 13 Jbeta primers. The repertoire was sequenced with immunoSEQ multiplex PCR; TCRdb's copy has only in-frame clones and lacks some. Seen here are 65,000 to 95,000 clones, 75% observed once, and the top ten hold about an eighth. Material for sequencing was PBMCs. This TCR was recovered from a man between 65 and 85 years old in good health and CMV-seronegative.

CDR3 DNA sequence: TGTGCCGGGGGAATAGCGGGGCCGTCAATAGATACGCAGTATTTT. Protein sequence: CAGGIAGPSIDTQYF. The rearrangement uses TRBV2 and TRBJ2-3; TRBD2 agrees at 8 bases. From germline, CDR1 is SNHLY and CDR2 FYNNEI. This CDR3 is built from 15 residues. J was trimmed by 5 bases and V by 11 bases; bases with no gene match: 15.